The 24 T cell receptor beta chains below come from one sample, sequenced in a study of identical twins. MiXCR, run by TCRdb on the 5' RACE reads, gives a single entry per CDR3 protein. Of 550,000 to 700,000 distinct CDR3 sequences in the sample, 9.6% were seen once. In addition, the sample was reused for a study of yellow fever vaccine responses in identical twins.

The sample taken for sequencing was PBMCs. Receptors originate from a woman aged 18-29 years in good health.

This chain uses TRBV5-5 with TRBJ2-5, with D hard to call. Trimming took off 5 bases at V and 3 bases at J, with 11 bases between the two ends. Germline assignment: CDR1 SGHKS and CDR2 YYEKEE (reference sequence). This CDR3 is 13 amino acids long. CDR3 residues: CASSTEPEETQYF. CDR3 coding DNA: TGTGCCAGCAGTACGGAGCCAGAAGAGACCCAGTACTTC. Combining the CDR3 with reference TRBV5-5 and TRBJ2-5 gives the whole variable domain DAGVTQSPTHLIKTRGQQVTLRCSPISGHKSVSWYQQVLGQGPQFIFQYYEKEERGRGNFPDRFSARQFPNYSSELNVNALLLGDSALYLCASSTEPEETQYFGPGTRLLVL.

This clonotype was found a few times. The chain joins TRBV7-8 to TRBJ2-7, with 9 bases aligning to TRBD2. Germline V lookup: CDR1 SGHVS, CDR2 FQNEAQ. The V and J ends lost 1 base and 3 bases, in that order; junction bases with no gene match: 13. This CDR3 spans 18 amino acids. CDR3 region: CASSLEERGLAGNYEQYF. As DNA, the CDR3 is TGTGCCAGCAGCTTAGAGGAAAGGGGGCTAGCGGGAAACTACGAGCAGTACTTC.

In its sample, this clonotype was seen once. The CDR3 nucleotides are TGTGCCAGCGCGCTTACGAGCTCCTACAATGAGCAGTTCTTC. It encodes CASALTSSYNEQFF. The rearrangement uses TRBV6-2 or TRBV6-3 and TRBJ2-1; D is uncertain. The CDR3 is made up of 14 amino acids. Germline V gene sequence: CDR1 MNHEY, CDR2 SVGEGT. Trimming took off 8 bases at V and 0 bases at J, with 11 bases between the two ends.

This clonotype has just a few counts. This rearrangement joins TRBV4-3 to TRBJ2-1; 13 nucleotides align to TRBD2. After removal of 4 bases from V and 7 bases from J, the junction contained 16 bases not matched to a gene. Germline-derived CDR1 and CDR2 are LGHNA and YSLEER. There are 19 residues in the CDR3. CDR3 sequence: CASSPRGSAGTSGTNEQFF. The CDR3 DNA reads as TGCGCCAGCAGCCCTCGGGGGAGTGCCGGGACTAGCGGGACAAATGAGCAGTTCTTC.

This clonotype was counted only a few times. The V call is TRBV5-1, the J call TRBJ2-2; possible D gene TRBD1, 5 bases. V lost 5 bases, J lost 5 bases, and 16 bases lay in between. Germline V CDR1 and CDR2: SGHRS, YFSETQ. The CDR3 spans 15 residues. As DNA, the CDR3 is TGCGCCAGCAGTCCGCAGGGCCTACGGACCGGGGAGCTGTTTTTT. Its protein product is CASSPQGLRTGELFF.

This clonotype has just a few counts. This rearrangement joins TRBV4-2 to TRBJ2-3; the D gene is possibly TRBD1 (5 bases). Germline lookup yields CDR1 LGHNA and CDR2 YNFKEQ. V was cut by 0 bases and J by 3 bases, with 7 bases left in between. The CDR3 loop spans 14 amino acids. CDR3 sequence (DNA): TGTGCCAGCAGCCAAGAAGGGGCAACAGATACGCAGTATTTT. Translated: CASSQEGATDTQYF.

CDR3 in amino acids: CASSQGGVGGWGGDEQFF. CDR3 bases: TGCGCCAGCAGCCAAGGGGGCGTGGGAGGCTGGGGTGGGGATGAGCAGTTCTTC. V and J are TRBV4-3 and TRBJ2-1, with a weak D call TRBD2 (6 bases). This CDR3 is 18 amino acids long. Germline V CDR1 and CDR2: LGHNA, YSLEER. Trimming pared 1 base from V and 8 bases from J, leaving 24 bases between.

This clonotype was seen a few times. The chain's CDR3 is CASSYSIGDSGANVLTF. DNA for the CDR3: TGTGCCAGCAGTTACTCGATTGGGGACTCTGGGGCCAACGTCCTGACTTTC. This chain connects TRBV6-5 to TRBJ2-6; D not certain. The V end lost 0 bases, the J end lost 0 bases, and 9 bases lay between the germline ends. From germline, CDR1 is MNHEY and CDR2 SVGAGI. There are 17 residues in the CDR3.

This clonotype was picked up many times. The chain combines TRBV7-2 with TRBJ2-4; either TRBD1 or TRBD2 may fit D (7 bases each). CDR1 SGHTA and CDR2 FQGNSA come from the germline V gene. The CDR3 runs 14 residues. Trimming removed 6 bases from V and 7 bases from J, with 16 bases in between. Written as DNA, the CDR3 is TGTGCCAGCAGTTACTCGCAGGGGGGGAACATTCAGTACTTC. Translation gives CASSYSQGGNIQYF.

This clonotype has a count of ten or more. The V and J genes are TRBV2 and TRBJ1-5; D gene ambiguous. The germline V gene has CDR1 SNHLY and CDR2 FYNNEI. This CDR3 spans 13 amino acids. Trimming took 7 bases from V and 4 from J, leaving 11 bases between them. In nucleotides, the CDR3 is TGTGCCAGCAATCAAAAGTTTAATCAGCCCCAGCATTTT. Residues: CASNQKFNQPQHF.

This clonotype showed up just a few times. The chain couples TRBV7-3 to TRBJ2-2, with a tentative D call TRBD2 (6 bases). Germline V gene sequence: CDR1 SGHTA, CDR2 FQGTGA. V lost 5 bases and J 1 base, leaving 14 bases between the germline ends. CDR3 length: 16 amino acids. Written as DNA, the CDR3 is TGTGCCAGCAGCACTACGACTAGTCAGAACACCGGGGAGCTGTTTTTT. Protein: CASSTTTSQNTGELFF.

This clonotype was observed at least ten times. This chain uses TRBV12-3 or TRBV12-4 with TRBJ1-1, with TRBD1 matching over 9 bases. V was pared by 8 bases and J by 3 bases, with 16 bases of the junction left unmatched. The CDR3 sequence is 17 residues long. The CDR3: CASASITGGEGYTEAFF. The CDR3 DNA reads TGTGCCAGCGCTTCAATCACAGGGGGCGAGGGGTACACTGAAGCTTTCTTT.

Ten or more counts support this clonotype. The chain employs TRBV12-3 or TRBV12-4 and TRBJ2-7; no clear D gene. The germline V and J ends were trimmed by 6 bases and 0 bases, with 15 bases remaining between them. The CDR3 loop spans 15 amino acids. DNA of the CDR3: TGTGCCAGCAGAGCTGGCGGAAGGAGCTCCTACGAGCAGTACTTC. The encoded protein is CASRAGGRSSYEQYF.

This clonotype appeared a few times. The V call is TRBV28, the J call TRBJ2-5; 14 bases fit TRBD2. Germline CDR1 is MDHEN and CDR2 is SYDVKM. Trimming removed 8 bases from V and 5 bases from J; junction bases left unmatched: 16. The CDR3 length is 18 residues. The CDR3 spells CASSWGARGLAGGETQYF. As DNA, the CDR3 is TGTGCCAGCTCGTGGGGGGCCCGAGGACTAGCGGGAGGCGAGACCCAGTACTTC.

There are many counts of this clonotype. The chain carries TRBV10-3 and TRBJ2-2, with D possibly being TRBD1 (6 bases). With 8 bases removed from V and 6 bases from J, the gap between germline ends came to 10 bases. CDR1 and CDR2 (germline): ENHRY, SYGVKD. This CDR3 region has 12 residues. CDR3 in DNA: TGTGCCATCGCTGACAGGTCCGGGGAGCTGTTTTTT. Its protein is CAIADRSGELFF.

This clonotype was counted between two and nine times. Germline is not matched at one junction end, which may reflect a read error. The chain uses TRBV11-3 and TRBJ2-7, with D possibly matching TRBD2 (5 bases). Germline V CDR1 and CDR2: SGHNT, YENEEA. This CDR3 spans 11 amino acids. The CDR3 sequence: CAGRTGRALYF. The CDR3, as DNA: TGTGCCGGCAGGACGGGAAGAGCATTGTACTTC.

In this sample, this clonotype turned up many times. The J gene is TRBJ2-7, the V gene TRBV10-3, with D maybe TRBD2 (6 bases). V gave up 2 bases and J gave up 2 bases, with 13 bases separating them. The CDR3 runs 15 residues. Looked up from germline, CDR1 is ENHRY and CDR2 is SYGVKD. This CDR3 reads CAISEISGSTYEQYF. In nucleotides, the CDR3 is TGTGCCATCAGTGAGATAAGCGGGTCAACCTACGAGCAGTACTTC.

The CDR3 spells CASSTSGDRALSGANVLTF. CDR3 sequence (DNA): TGTGCCAGCTCAACTTCAGGGGACAGGGCGCTCTCTGGGGCCAACGTCCTGACTTTC. This chain uses TRBV18 with TRBJ2-6; 9 bases agree with TRBD1. J lost 0 bases, V lost 5 bases, and 11 bases had no gene match. CDR1 is KGHSH, CDR2 LQKENI, per germline. The CDR3 contains 19 residues.

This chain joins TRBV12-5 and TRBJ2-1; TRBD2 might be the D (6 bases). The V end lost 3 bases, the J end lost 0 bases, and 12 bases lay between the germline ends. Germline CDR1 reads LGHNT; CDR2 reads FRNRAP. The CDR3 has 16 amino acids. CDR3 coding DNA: TGTGCTAGTGGTTTCTCGAGCGGGCCCTCCTACAATGAGCAGTTCTTC. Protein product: CASGFSSGPSYNEQFF.

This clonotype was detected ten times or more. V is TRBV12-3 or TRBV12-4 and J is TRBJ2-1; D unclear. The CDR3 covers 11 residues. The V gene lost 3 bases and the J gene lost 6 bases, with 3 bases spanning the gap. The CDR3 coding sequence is TGTGCCAGCAGTTTGCTCAATGAGCAGTTCTTC. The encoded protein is CASSLLNEQFF.

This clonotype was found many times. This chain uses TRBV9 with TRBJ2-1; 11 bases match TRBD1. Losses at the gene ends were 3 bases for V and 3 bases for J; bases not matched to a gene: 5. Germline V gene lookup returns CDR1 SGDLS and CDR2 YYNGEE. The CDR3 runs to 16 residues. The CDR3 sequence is CASSAPGTGGYNEQFF. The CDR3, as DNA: TGTGCCAGCAGCGCACCCGGGACAGGGGGCTACAATGAGCAGTTCTTC.

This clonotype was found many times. The CDR3 nucleotides read TGTGCCAGCAGTCCAGGGACAGCCTCTGGAAACACCATATATTTT. It codes for CASSPGTASGNTIYF. The chain employs TRBV27 and TRBJ1-3; 7 bases agree with TRBD1. The V gene's germline CDR1 is MNHEY and CDR2 SMNVEV (reference sequence). The ends lost 5 bases at V and 0 bases at J; junction bases unmatched: 4. The CDR3 is 15 residues long.

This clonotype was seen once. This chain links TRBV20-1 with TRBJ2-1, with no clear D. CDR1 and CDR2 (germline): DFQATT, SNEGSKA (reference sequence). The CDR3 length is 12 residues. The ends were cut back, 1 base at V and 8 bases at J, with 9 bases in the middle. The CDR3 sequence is CSARVSFHEQFF. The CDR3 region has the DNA TGCAGTGCTAGAGTAAGTTTCCATGAGCAGTTCTTC.

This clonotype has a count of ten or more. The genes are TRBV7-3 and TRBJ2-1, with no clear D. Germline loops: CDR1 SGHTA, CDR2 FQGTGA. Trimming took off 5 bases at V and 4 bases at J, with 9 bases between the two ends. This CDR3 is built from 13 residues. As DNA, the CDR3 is TGTGCCAGCAGCCCATCTTTATACAATGAGCAGTTCTTC. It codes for CASSPSLYNEQFF.